What follows are 18 T cell receptor beta chains derived from one specimen sequenced in a study of T cells in Graves' hyperthyroidism and ophthalmopathy. RNA transcripts provided the source from which TCR beta CDR3 regions were amplified. The study used the HTBI primer set for a first-round RT-PCR of the TCR CDR3. TCRdb independently ran MiXCR on the multiplex PCR reads; one entry per CDR3 protein. The table records a few hundred thousand distinct CDR3 sequences, approximately 20% of them present only once. Sequenced input: blood. All receptors come from a woman aged 18-29 years with Graves' hyperthyroidism.

This clonotype was seen at least ten times. The chain employs TRBV24-1 and TRBJ1-1; D perhaps matches TRBD1 (6 bases). Trimming cost V 4 bases and J 12 bases, with 17 bases left between them. CDR1 is KGHDR and CDR2 is SFDVKD in the germline V gene. This CDR3 region has 13 residues. The CDR3 DNA is TGTGCCACCAGTGAGTCCGACAGGACAGCTACTTTCTTT. Translating it yields CATSESDRTATFF.

This clonotype was picked up many times. The rearrangement links TRBV19 to TRBJ2-5; possibly TRBD2 for D (5 bases). Trimming shortened V by 7 bases and J by 1 base, and 10 bases separated the two germline ends. The CDR3 is 13 residues long. Germline V gene sequence: CDR1 LNHDA, CDR2 SQIVND (reference sequence). CDR3 loop: CASIRGFQETQYF. CDR3 in DNA: TGTGCCAGTATAAGAGGGTTCCAAGAGACCCAGTACTTC. Full variable domain (remainder filled in from reference TRBV19 and TRBJ2-5): DGGITQSPKYLFRKEGQNVTLSCEQNLNHDAMYWYRQDPGQGLRLIYYSQIVNDFQKGDIAEGYSVSREKKESFPLTVTSAQKNPTAFYLCASIRGFQETQYFGPGTRLLVL.

The sample holds many counts of this clonotype. The CDR3 sequence is CASSLARTLPGELFF. DNA of the CDR3: TGTGCCAGCAGCTTGGCCAGGACCCTCCCCGGGGAGCTGTTTTTT. The gene calls are TRBV5-5 and TRBJ2-2; no reliable D call. CDR1 is SGHKS and CDR2 is YYEKEE in the germline V gene (reference sequence). The CDR3 has 15 amino acids. The V and J ends lost 0 bases and 6 bases respectively, with 12 bases between them.

The chain links TRBV5-1 to TRBJ2-7; D is perhaps TRBD1 or TRBD2 (5 bases each). This CDR3 region has 14 residues. The germline CDR1 and CDR2 sequences are SGHRS and YFSETQ. Between the trimmed V and J ends, which lost 4 bases and 3 bases, there was a span of 14 bases. The CDR3 spells CASSLTGTLYEQYF. The CDR3 coding sequence is TGCGCCAGCAGCCTGACCGGGACCCTCTACGAGCAGTACTTC.

This clonotype was detected many times. The chain couples TRBV11-2 to TRBJ1-1; tentative D call: TRBD1 (6 bases). Germline CDR1 reads SGHAT; CDR2 reads FQNNGV. The CDR3 has 17 amino acids. V lost 3 bases and J lost 4, with 21 bases in between. In DNA, the CDR3 is TGTGCCAGCAGCTTCAACGCGATCAGGGGTATGGGCACTGAAGCTTTCTTT. Protein product: CASSFNAIRGMGTEAFF.

This clonotype was seen many times. The CDR3 is CAWRDFLGYTF. The CDR3 bases are TGTGCCTGGCGGGACTTCCTCGGCTACACCTTC. This sequence joins TRBV30 and TRBJ1-2, with D perhaps matching TRBD1 (5 bases). Trimming shortened V by 5 bases and J by 8 bases, and 12 bases separated the two germline ends. The CDR3 length is 11 residues. Germline V gene lookup returns CDR1 GTSNPN and CDR2 SVGIG (reference sequence).

About this clonotype itself: A much bigger clone sits one base away, suggesting this may be a read error. The gene calls are TRBV11-1 and TRBJ2-2; possible D gene TRBD2, 5 bases. Per the germline V gene, CDR1 is SGHAT and CDR2 is FQDESV (reference sequence). The CDR3 is 17 residues long. The CDR3 loop is CASSHSLTTENTGDLFF. CDR3 bases: TGTGCCAGCAGCCACTCCCTCACGACGGAGAACACCGGGGATCTGTTTTTT.

This clonotype was counted ten times or more. V and J are TRBV5-1 and TRBJ1-2; the D is unclear. V lost 2 bases, J lost 5 bases, and 10 bases lay in between. This CDR3 is 13 amino acids long. Germline-derived CDR1 and CDR2 are SGHRS and YFSETQ. The CDR3 sequence: CASSLYEEYGYTF. CDR3 coding DNA: TGCGCCAGCAGCTTATATGAGGAATATGGCTACACCTTC.

This clonotype was observed many times. The chain uses TRBV20-1 and TRBJ2-5; D may be TRBD2 (6 bases). The germline V gene has CDR1 DFQATT and CDR2 SNEGSKA (reference sequence). The CDR3 is 14 residues long. V lost 3 bases and J 2 bases, leaving 13 bases between the germline ends. The CDR3 sequence is CSASSGGIQETQYF. In DNA, the CDR3 is TGCAGTGCTAGTTCCGGAGGGATACAAGAGACCCAGTACTTC.

This clonotype was detected many times. V is TRBV6-5 and J is TRBJ1-3; D uncertain. Germline V lookup: CDR1 MNHEY, CDR2 SVGAGI. The CDR3 loop spans 13 amino acids. Trimming took 9 bases from V and 0 from J, leaving 9 bases between them. This CDR3 reads CASGSNSGNTIYF. Written as DNA, the CDR3 is TGTGCCAGTGGATCAAACTCTGGAAACACCATATATTTT.

At least ten counts were recorded for this clonotype. The rearrangement joins TRBV2 to TRBJ2-5; tentative D call: TRBD2 (6 bases). This CDR3 has 15 amino acids. V was pared by 4 bases and J by 10 bases, with 22 bases between. Germline-derived CDR1 and CDR2 are SNHLY and FYNNEI. This chain's CDR3 is CASSVKNSGTPIQYF. DNA for the CDR3: TGTGCCAGCAGTGTAAAAAACTCCGGGACTCCGATCCAGTACTTC.

This clonotype was detected ten times or more. This rearrangement joins TRBV20-1 to TRBJ1-2, with a tentative D call TRBD1 (5 bases). Germline lookup yields CDR1 DFQATT and CDR2 SNEGSKA (reference sequence). This CDR3 spans 14 amino acids. The ends were cut back, 0 bases at V and 4 bases at J, with 12 bases in the middle. For the CDR3, the DNA is TGCAGTGCTAGAGATCCTCAGGGCCTCTATGGCTACACCTTC. Translation gives CSARDPQGLYGYTF.

This clonotype was seen many times. This may be a read error: a much more frequent sequence differs by one nucleotide. V and J are TRBV12-3 or TRBV12-4 and TRBJ1-1; D is possibly TRBD1 (5 bases). The germline V and J ends were trimmed by 5 bases and 5 bases, with 21 bases remaining between them. The CDR3 is made up of 16 amino acids. The CDR3 loop reads CASSRRWGAKGTEAFF. CDR3 nucleotides: TGTGCCAGCAGTAGGAGGTGGGGCGCTAAGGGGACTGAAGCTTTCTTT.

This clonotype was observed at least ten times. The chain has TRBV10-3 and TRBJ2-5; 8 nucleotides match TRBD1. CDR3 length equals 13 residues. The germline gives CDR1 ENHRY, CDR2 SYGVKD. V lost 10 bases and J lost 2; bases outside the gene matches: 6. CDR3 sequence (DNA): TGTGCCACTTCGGACAGGGAACAAGAGACCCAGTACTTC. As protein: CATSDREQETQYF.

This clonotype was seen repeatedly, ten times or more. The chain couples TRBV12-3 or TRBV12-4 to TRBJ2-3, with TRBD2 matching over 13 bases. V was pared by 6 bases and J by 4 bases, with 1 base of the junction left unmatched. CDR3 length equals 14 residues. CDR3 nucleotides: TGTGCCAGCAGAACTAGCGGGGGGGCAGATACGCAGTATTTT. Its translation is CASRTSGGADTQYF.

This clonotype was detected ten times or more. The chain links TRBV5-1 to TRBJ2-5; D unclear. This CDR3 comprises 14 residues. V lost 10 bases to trimming and J lost 1 base, with 17 bases between them. The germline V gene encodes CDR1 SGHRS and CDR2 YFSETQ. The CDR3 nucleotides read TGCGCCCCCAGCACATTGGAAGGCCAAGAGACCCAGTACTTC. Its protein is CAPSTLEGQETQYF.

This clonotype was recorded at least ten times. This chain links TRBV29-1 with TRBJ2-7, with D unclear. The CDR3 totals 12 residues. V shed 0 bases and J shed 6 bases, with 9 bases lying between them. CDR1 is SQVTM, CDR2 ANQGSEA, per germline. CDR3 nucleotide sequence: TGCAGCGTTGAAGATGTCGGATCCGAGCAGTACTTC. This sequence encodes CSVEDVGSEQYF.

This clonotype was seen only a few times. The chain couples TRBV27 to TRBJ2-7, with D hard to call. Germline V CDR1 and CDR2: MNHEY, SMNVEV (reference sequence). Trimming shortened V by 4 bases and J by 3 bases, and 13 bases separated the two germline ends. The CDR3 contains 14 residues. The CDR3 region is CASSSFDRIYEQYF. The DNA for the CDR3 is TGTGCCAGCAGTTCCTTTGACCGAATCTACGAGCAGTACTTC.